Listed below are T cell receptor beta chains from one sample, sequenced in a study of Graves' ophthalmopathy and Graves' hyperthyroidism. TCRdb analysed the multiplex PCR reads with MiXCR anew, one entry per CDR3 protein. Of about 1.1 million distinct CDR3 sequences listed, 36% are singletons. The sequenced material came from peripheral blood or thyroid tissue (not recorded which). These receptors were collected from an adult man with Graves' hyperthyroidism. The CDR3 runs from the conserved cysteine through the conserved F or W. D genes are given only for firm matches. Clone size is given for some rows only: seen once, a few or many times, or a class if the clone is expanded.

V gene,clone size,J gene,D gene,CDR3 DNA,CDR3 protein
TRBV7-9,NA,TRBJ2-5,NA,TGTGCCAGCAGCGTTGAAGATTTGGGGCAAGAGACCCAGTACTTC,CASSVEDLGQETQYF
TRBV10-3,few,TRBJ1-4,NA,TGTGCCATCAGTTACTCAGTGGAGCGAAAACTGTTTTTT,CAISYSVERKLFF
TRBV7-4,NA,TRBJ1-4,NA,TGTGCCAGCAGCATCACTCGGGCAACTAATGAAAAACTGTTTTTT,CASSITRATNEKLFF
TRBV7-9,NA,TRBJ2-3,NA,TGTGCCAGCAGCTCGTCAGATACCCCACGGGATACGCAGTATTTT,CASSSSDTPRDTQYF
TRBV28,NA,TRBJ1-2,TRBD1,TGTGCCAGCAGTACGGGACAGCCATTCTATGGCTACACCTTC,CASSTGQPFYGYTF
TRBV18,NA,TRBJ2-7,NA,TGTGCCAGCTCCACGGAACCTAACGAGCAGTACTTC,CASSTEPNEQYF
TRBV7-9,NA,TRBJ2-7,NA,TGTGCCAGCAGCTTGCCGGGACTTGGATTATACGAGCAGTACTTC,CASSLPGLGLYEQYF
TRBV2,NA,TRBJ2-2,NA,TGTGCCAGCAAGGTCACAGGGGAGGCCACCGGGGAGCTGTTTTTT,CASKVTGEATGELFF
TRBV7-8,many,TRBJ1-5,TRBD1,TGTGCCGTAGGGACAGGGGGGTCCCAGCCCCAGCATTTT,CAVGTGGSQPQHF
TRBV5-5,NA,TRBJ1-2,NA,TGTGCCAGTAGCACGTTGGACAGCTATGGCTACACCTTC,CASSTLDSYGYTF
TRBV2,many,TRBJ2-6,NA,TGTGCCAGCAGGGGCAACTCTGGGGCCAACGTCCTGACTTTC,CASRGNSGANVLTF
TRBV10-3,NA,TRBJ2-5,TRBD2,TGTGCCATCAGTAGCGGGAGGGATTCGGGGGACCAGTACTTC,CAISSGRDSGDQYF
TRBV15,many,TRBJ1-4,TRBD1,TGTGCCACCAGCAGAATTACCGGGACAGGGGATGAAAAACTGTTTTTT,CATSRITGTGDEKLFF
TRBV20-1,once,TRBJ1-5,NA,TGCAGTGCTGCGGTGGGCGCGGGCAATCAGCCCCAGCATTTT,CSAAVGAGNQPQHF
TRBV6-2/TRBV6-3,few,TRBJ1-5,NA,TGTGCCAGCAGATACACAGGGAATCAGCCCCAGCATTTT,CASRYTGNQPQHF
TRBV15,few,TRBJ1-1,NA,TGTGCCACGAACGGGCTCATGAACACTGAAGCTTTCTTT,CATNGLMNTEAFF
TRBV9,NA,TRBJ2-5,TRBD2,TGTGCCAGCAGCGTTGGGACTAGCGGGTTACAAGAGACCCAGTACTTC,CASSVGTSGLQETQYF
TRBV6-5,NA,TRBJ1-1,NA,TGTGCCAGCAGGCCGGGACATACGGGCCAGCACACTGAAGCTTTCTTT,CASRPGHTGQHTEAFF
TRBV11-2,many,TRBJ1-1,TRBD1,TGTGCCAGCAGCTTAGGCCTCCGGGACAGGGCTGAAGCTTTCTTT,CASSLGLRDRAEAFF
TRBV27,once,TRBJ2-7,TRBD2,TGTGCCAGCAGTATGGCTAGCGGGGGGGCCGTGAGCGAGCAGTACTTC,CASSMASGGAVSEQYF
TRBV7-8,many,TRBJ1-4,TRBD1,TGTGCCAGCAGCTTAGGACAGGGCGGAAAACTGTTTTTT,CASSLGQGGKLFF
TRBV15,many,TRBJ1-4,TRBD1,TGTGCCACCAGCAGAGGCGGGACAGGGGGTGGCGAAAAACTGTTTTTT,CATSRGGTGGGEKLFF
TRBV4-1,many,TRBJ2-5,NA,TGCGCCAGCAGCCAGGGGGAAGGGGCAGAGACCCAGTACTTC,CASSQGEGAETQYF
TRBV2,NA,TRBJ1-5,TRBD1,TGTGCCAGCAACACAGGGGGCCGTCAGCATTTT,CASNTGGRQHF